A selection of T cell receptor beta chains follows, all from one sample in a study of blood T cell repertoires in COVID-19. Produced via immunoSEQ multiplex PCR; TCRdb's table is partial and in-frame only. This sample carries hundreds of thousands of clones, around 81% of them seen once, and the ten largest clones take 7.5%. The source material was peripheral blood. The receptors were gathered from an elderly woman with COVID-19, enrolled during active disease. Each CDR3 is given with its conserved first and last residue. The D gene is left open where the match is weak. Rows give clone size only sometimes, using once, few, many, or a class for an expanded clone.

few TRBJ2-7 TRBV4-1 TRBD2 CASSQGGLSSSYEQYF TGCGCCAGCAGCCAAGGGGGACTATCGAGCTCCTACGAGCAGTACTTC
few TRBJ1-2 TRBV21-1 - CASSKGDNRVGYTF TGTGCCAGCAGCAAGGGGGACAATAGAGTTGGCTACACCTTC
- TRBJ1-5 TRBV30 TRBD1 CAWSLPTIGGSNQPQHF TGTGCCTGGAGTCTCCCGACGATAGGGGGCAGCAATCAGCCCCAGCATTTT
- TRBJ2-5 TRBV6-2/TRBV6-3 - CASSRRPGQGEETQYF TGTGCCAGCAGTCGCCGCCCGGGACAAGGAGAAGAGACCCAGTACTTC
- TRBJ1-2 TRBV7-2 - CASSLSTRGYTF TGTGCCAGCAGCTTGTCGACGAGGGGCTACACCTTC
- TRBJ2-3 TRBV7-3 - CASSSLASTDTQYF TGTGCCAGCAGCTCCCTGGCTAGCACAGATACGCAGTATTTT
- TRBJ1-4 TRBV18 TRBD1 CASSPGDRGREKLFF TGTGCCAGCTCACCGGGGGACAGGGGGCGCGAAAAACTGTTTTTT
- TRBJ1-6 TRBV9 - CASSVGQGGSPLHF TGTGCCAGCAGCGTAGGCCAGGGTGGTTCACCCCTCCACTTT
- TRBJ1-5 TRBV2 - CASSARTENQPQHF TGTGCCAGCAGTGCTCGAACAGAAAATCAGCCCCAGCATTTT
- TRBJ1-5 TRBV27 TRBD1 CASSRDRGGQPQHF TGTGCCAGCAGCCGCGACAGGGGCGGTCAGCCCCAGCATTTT
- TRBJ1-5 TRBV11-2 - CASSFGSNQPQHF TGTGCCAGCAGCTTCGGTAGCAATCAGCCCCAGCATTTT
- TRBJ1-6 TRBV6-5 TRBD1 CASTVGQAYNSPLHF TGTGCCAGCACCGTCGGACAGGCCTATAATTCACCCCTCCACTTT
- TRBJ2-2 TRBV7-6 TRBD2 CASSPGLAGGRSSGELFF TGTGCCAGCAGCCCGGGGCTAGCGGGGGGCCGTTCGTCCGGGGAGCTGTTTTTT
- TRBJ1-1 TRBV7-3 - CASSSPPRGPEAFF TGTGCCAGCAGCTCCCCCCCCAGGGGCCCTGAAGCTTTCTTT
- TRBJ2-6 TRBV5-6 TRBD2 CASSPYGGGTGANVLTF TGTGCCAGCAGCCCCTATGGGGGGGGGACTGGGGCCAACGTCCTGACTTTC
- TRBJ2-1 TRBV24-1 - CATSDSGLQFF TGTGCCACCAGTGATTCCGGGTTGCAGTTCTTC
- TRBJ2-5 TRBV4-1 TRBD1 CASSQPTGKYKETQYF TGCGCCAGCAGCCAACCGACAGGGAAATACAAAGAGACCCAGTACTTC
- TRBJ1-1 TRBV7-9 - CASSLAGGRKTEAFF TGTGCCAGCAGCTTAGCGGGGGGGCGCAAAACTGAAGCTTTCTTT
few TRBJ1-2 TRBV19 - CASSPDSRGYTF TGTGCCAGTAGTCCAGACTCGAGGGGCTACACCTTC
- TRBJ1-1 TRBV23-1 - CASSRDFLNTEAFF TGCGCCAGCAGTCGGGACTTTTTGAACACTGAAGCTTTCTTT
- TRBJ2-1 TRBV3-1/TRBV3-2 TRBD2 CASSQARTSGGPNEQFF TGTGCCAGCAGCCAAGCCCGGACTAGCGGGGGTCCCAATGAGCAGTTCTTC
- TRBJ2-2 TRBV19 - CASSSSGRRNTGELFF TGTGCCAGTAGTTCCTCGGGGAGGAGAAACACCGGGGAGCTGTTTTTT
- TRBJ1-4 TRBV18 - CASKQGGNEKLFF TGTGCCAGCAAGCAGGGAGGGAATGAAAAACTGTTTTTT
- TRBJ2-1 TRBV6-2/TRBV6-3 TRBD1 CASSRAGTGGYNEQFF TGTGCCAGCAGTAGAGCCGGGACAGGGGGCTACAATGAGCAGTTCTTC
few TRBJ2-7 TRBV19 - CASGGRGSWEQYF TGTGCCAGCGGGGGCAGGGGGTCGTGGGAGCAGTACTTC
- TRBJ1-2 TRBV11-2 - CASSFNWGDSTF TGTGCCAGCAGCTTTAACTGGGGGGACTCCACCTTC